The 6 T cell receptor beta chains in this list originate from one sample, sequenced in a study of blood T cell repertoires in COVID-19. The table came from immunoSEQ multiplex PCR; TCRdb's copy has only in-frame clones and leaves some out. The sample includes about 15,000 clones, 75% to 85% of them seen just once. What was sequenced was peripheral blood. The receptor source for this set is a man between 40 and 49 years old with active or convalescent COVID-19.

This clone was found a few times. The chain is built from TRBV7-3 and TRBJ2-2; 9 nucleotides align to TRBD2. The V gene end was trimmed by 8 bases and the J gene end by 4 bases; junction bases not matched to a gene: 8. The CDR3 has 15 amino acids. Germline CDR1 reads SGHTA; CDR2 reads FQGTGA. DNA for the CDR3: TGTGCCAGCGCCCCCCTAGCGGGGAGCACCGGGGAGCTGTTTTTT. It translates to CASAPLAGSTGELFF.

The chain links TRBV5-1 to TRBJ2-1; TRBD1 matches 10 bases. Trimming cost V 3 bases and J 8 bases; bases outside gene matches: 8. Germline CDR1 reads SGHRS; CDR2 reads YFSETQ. The CDR3 covers 15 residues. The CDR3 DNA sequence: TGCGCCAGCAGCTCAGGGACAGGGGAGGGCGATGAGCAGTTCTTC. Its protein product is CASSSGTGEGDEQFF.

This clone was recorded once. V usage is TRBV2 and J usage is TRBJ1-1; the D gene is possibly TRBD1 (5 bases). V gave up 2 bases and J gave up 7 bases, with 11 bases separating them. CDR1 is SNHLY and CDR2 is FYNNEI in the germline V gene. The CDR3 has 13 amino acids. The CDR3, as DNA: TGTGCCAGCAGTGAAAGGGTAAGGGGTGAAGCTTTCTTT. Its protein product is CASSERVRGEAFF.

CDR3 protein: CASSQNSGGRTGELFF. Here the CDR3 DNA reads TGTGCCAGCAGCCAGAACAGCGGGGGCCGGACCGGGGAGCTGTTTTTT. The rearrangement uses TRBV4-2 and TRBJ2-2, with 8 positions matching TRBD2. Trimming at V came to 3 bases and at J to 5 bases, leaving 8 bases not matched to a gene. CDR1 and CDR2 (germline): LGHNA, YNFKEQ. This CDR3 comprises 16 residues.

The rearrangement joins TRBV9 to TRBJ2-3, with D perhaps TRBD2 (6 bases). Trimming cost V 5 bases and J 3 bases, with 22 bases left between them. CDR1 is SGDLS, CDR2 YYNGEE, per germline. This CDR3 comprises 17 residues. In DNA form, the CDR3 reads TGTGCCAGCAGAGGCGGAATCGGACTAAGGGATACAGATACGCAGTATTTT. Encoded protein: CASRGGIGLRDTDTQYF.

This clone was counted only a few times. V and J are TRBV5-6 and TRBJ2-3, with unresolved D. V was clipped by 0 bases and J by 2 bases, with 10 bases between them. This CDR3 is built from 15 residues. In germline, CDR1 is SGHDT, CDR2 YYEEEE. The CDR3 nucleotides read TGTGCCAGCAGCTTGGATGGCGGTTTCACAGATACGCAGTATTTT. Encoded protein: CASSLDGGFTDTQYF.